This TCR beta chain stems from a study of human T cells and chemical hapten exposure. Time point specified: pre-sensitization, week 0. The treatment was: therapeutic diphenylcyclopropenone sensitization with weekly scalp DPC. The germline V and J ends were trimmed by 8 bases and 8 bases, with 28 bases remaining between them. Germline V gene data show CDR1 as MNHEY and CDR2 as SMNVEV (reference sequence). The CDR3 extends over 17 amino acids. One entry per CDR3 protein results from TCRdb running MiXCR on the RACE reads. This sample has about 290,000 distinct CDR3 sequences, with 7.7% found just once. The source was whole blood, collected in connection with sensitization to the hapten diphenylcyclopropenone (DPC). The clonotype comes from a man younger than 30 with alopecia areata. Some clones in this sample may be carry-over from other donors' samples. The chain combines TRBV27 with TRBJ2-1; D might be TRBD2 (9 bases). CDR3 bases: TGTGCCAGCTGCCAGGGGGCGGTGGAGCGGGGGGTCTATGAGCAGTTCTTC. This codes for CASCQGAVERGVYEQFF.